This T cell receptor beta chain was observed in a study of CXCR3-negative and CXCR3-positive naive CD8 T cells. Study-wide results and limits: Hydrophobicity of TRB CDR3s was greater in CXCR3-positive naive cells than in CXCR3-negative naive cells. In cryopreserved cells, CXCR3 expression partially decreased, and fresh PBMCs were used in most assays. Memory CD8+ cells had much lower diversity, and both naive subsets had comparably high diversity.

Comments on this clonotype: The antigen is not known.

Germline CDR1 ENHRY, CDR2 SYGVKD. The CDR3 sequence is 16 residues long. The authors prepared UMI-labeled TRB cDNA libraries by 5' RACE. Reanalyzing the 5' RACE reads, TCRdb keeps one entry per CDR3 protein, without DNA. The sample has some 120,000 distinct CDR3 sequences. The sample consisted of naive CXCR3+ CD8+ T cells from blood. Subset denoted: CD45RO-CCR7+CD27+CD95- naive CD8+ T cells expressing CXCR3 (TNR3+). V gene TRBV10-3 combines with J gene TRBJ2-7; checking the TCRdb D call of TRBD1 is not possible without DNA. This clonotype originated in a human donor in good health. Some clones in this sample may be carry-over from other donors' samples. The CDR3: CAISEWRAGGVYEQYF.